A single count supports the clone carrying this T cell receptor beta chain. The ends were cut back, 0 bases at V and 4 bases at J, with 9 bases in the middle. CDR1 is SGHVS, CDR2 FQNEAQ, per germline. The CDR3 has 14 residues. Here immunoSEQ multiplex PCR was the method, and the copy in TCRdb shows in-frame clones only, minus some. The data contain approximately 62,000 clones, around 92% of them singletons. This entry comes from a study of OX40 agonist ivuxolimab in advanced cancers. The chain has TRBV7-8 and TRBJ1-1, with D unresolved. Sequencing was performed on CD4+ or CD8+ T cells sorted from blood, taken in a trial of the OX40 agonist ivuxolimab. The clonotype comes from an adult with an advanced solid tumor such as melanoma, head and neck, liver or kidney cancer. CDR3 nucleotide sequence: TGTGCCAGCAGCTTAGCGTCGAAGGGCACTGAAGCTTTCTTT. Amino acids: CASSLASKGTEAFF. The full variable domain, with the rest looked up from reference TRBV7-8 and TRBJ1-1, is GAGVSQSPRYKVAKRGQDVALRCDPISGHVSLFWYQQALGQGPEFLTYFQNEAQLDKSGLPSDRFFAERPEGSVSTLKIQRTQQEDSAVYLCASSLASKGTEAFFGQGTRLTVV.